Following are 22 T cell receptor beta chains from one sample sequenced in a study of cytomegalovirus exposure and HLA in healthy donors (dated by TCRdb to 2016 to 2017). Libraries were made using the immunoSEQ multiplex PCR assay. In TCRdb, the immuneACCESS table is reduced to in-frame sequences with V and J assigned. These tables do not hold every clone; where another copy was compared, an unresolved V gene accounts for under half, and the others remain unexplained. In all, the sample holds 95,000 to 150,000 clones, and more than 70% of those were seen once. About 2% of the sample is in the top ten clones. What was sequenced was PBMCs. These receptors were obtained from a woman aged 30 to 39 in good health and CMV-seronegative.

This chain joins TRBV11-3 and TRBJ1-1; no definite D call. V dropped 5 bases and J dropped 1 base, with 11 bases sitting between them. Germline V gene data show CDR1 as SGHNT and CDR2 as YENEEA. This CDR3 is 14 amino acids long. CDR3 amino acids: CASSPGLKNTEAFF. CDR3 coding DNA: TGTGCCAGCAGCCCCGGACTAAAGAACACTGAAGCTTTCTTT. The whole variable domain, filled in from reference TRBV11-3 and TRBJ1-1, reads EAGVVQSPRYKIIEKKQPVAFWCNPISGHNTLYWYLQNLGQGPELLIRYENEEAVDDSQLPKDRFSAERLKGVDSTLKIQPAELGDSAVYLCASSPGLKNTEAFFGQGTRLTVV.

V usage is TRBV19 and J usage is TRBJ1-5; D is possibly TRBD1 (5 bases). The CDR3 is 13 residues long. The germline gives CDR1 LNHDA, CDR2 SQIVND (reference sequence). V lost 6 bases, J lost 2 bases, and 8 bases lay in between. CDR3 DNA: TGTGCCAGTAGCAGGGAAGGCAATCAGCCCCAGCATTTT. This sequence encodes CASSREGNQPQHF.

The chain employs TRBV7-2 and TRBJ1-5; TRBD1 might be the D (5 bases). The length of the CDR3 is 13 residues. V dropped 8 bases and J dropped 4 bases, with 12 bases sitting between them. Germline V gene sequence: CDR1 SGHTA, CDR2 FQGNSA. In DNA form, the CDR3 reads TGTGCCAGCGACTTGGGGGGGAATCAGCCCCAGCATTTT. It yields the protein CASDLGGNQPQHF. The full variable domain, with the rest looked up from reference TRBV7-2 and TRBJ1-5, is GAGVSQSPSNKVTEKGKDVELRCDPISGHTALYWYRQSLGQGLEFLIYFQGNSAPDKSGLPSDRFSAERTGGSVSTLTIQRTQQEDSAVYLCASDLGGNQPQHFGDGTRLSIL.

The chain couples TRBV10-3 to TRBJ1-2; 9 bases are a match to TRBD1. Trimming at V came to 2 bases and at J to 8 bases, leaving 12 bases not matched to a gene. The germline gives CDR1 ENHRY, CDR2 SYGVKD. The CDR3 has 16 amino acids. The CDR3 bases are TGTGCCATCAGTGAGACGGGACAGGGAAGGTCTGAGGGCTACACCTTC. Its translation: CAISETGQGRSEGYTF.

The chain combines TRBV5-1 with TRBJ2-2; D might be TRBD2 (5 bases). V was shortened by 2 bases and J by 4 bases, with 9 bases between the two germline ends. The CDR3 length is 14 residues. The germline V gene has CDR1 SGHRS and CDR2 YFSETQ. CDR3 DNA sequence: TGCGCCAGCAGCTTAGTAGCGCGCACCGGGGAGCTGTTTTTT. Amino acid sequence: CASSLVARTGELFF.

This clone was seen just once. This sequence joins TRBV5-8 and TRBJ1-6; D is undetermined. The CDR3 spans 13 residues. Trimming cost V 0 bases and J 7 bases, with 5 bases left between them. Germline loops: CDR1 SGHTS, CDR2 YDEGEE. The CDR3 DNA follows: TGTGCCAGCAGCTTGGGGCCAAATTCACCCCTCCACTTT. This codes for CASSLGPNSPLHF.

This rearrangement joins TRBV2 to TRBJ1-2, with D uncertain. Germline CDR1 is SNHLY and CDR2 is FYNNEI. V was shortened by 2 bases and J by 8 bases, with 6 bases between the two germline ends. The CDR3 contains 11 residues. Written as DNA, the CDR3 is TGTGCCAGCAGTGAAAACAGAGGCTACACCTTC. It specifies CASSENRGYTF. Looking up the rest from reference TRBV2 and TRBJ1-2 gives the full variable domain: EPEVTQTPSHQVTQMGQEVILRCVPISNHLYFYWYRQILGQKVEFLVSFYNNEISEKSEIFDDQFSVERPDGSNFTLKIRSTKLEDSAMYFCASSENRGYTFGSGTRLTVV.

The chain recombines TRBV7-6 with TRBJ2-3, with a weak D call TRBD2 (5 bases). Per germline, CDR1 SGHVS and CDR2 FNYEAQ. This CDR3 contains 13 residues. Trimming stripped 2 bases from V and 3 bases from J, with 6 bases between. CDR3: CASSLWETDTQYF. The CDR3 DNA is TGTGCCAGCAGCTTATGGGAGACAGATACGCAGTATTTT.

The V gene is TRBV29-1, the J gene TRBJ2-7, with TRBD1 as a possible D gene (5 bases). This CDR3 is built from 12 residues. V lost 6 bases, J lost 5 bases, and 14 bases lay in between. CDR1 and CDR2 (germline): SQVTM, ANQGSEA. The CDR3 coding sequence is TGCAGCGTAGTAGCAGGGATCCACGAGCAGTACTTC. Its protein is CSVVAGIHEQYF.

The rearrangement joins TRBV30 to TRBJ2-5; 9 nucleotides align to TRBD2. This CDR3 has 14 amino acids. CDR1 and CDR2 (germline): GTSNPN, SVGIG (reference sequence). J was trimmed by 5 bases and V by 1 base; bases with no gene match: 5. The CDR3 nucleotides read TGTGCCTGGAGTGGTGGGACTAGCAGGGAGACCCAGTACTTC. Residues: CAWSGGTSRETQYF.

This rearrangement joins TRBV11-2 to TRBJ1-1; TRBD1 matches at 7 bases. J lost 11 bases, V lost 1 base, and 10 bases had no gene match. The CDR3 has 14 amino acids. Per germline, CDR1 SGHAT and CDR2 FQNNGV. CDR3 region: CASSLGGDRVEAFF. The CDR3 nucleotides read TGTGCCAGCAGCTTAGGGGGAGACAGGGTAGAGGCTTTCTTT. Using reference TRBV11-2 and TRBJ1-1 for the parts outside the CDR3, the full variable domain is EAGVAQSPRYKIIEKRQSVAFWCNPISGHATLYWYQQILGQGPKLLIQFQNNGVVDDSQLPKDRFSAERLKGVDSTLKIQPAKLEDSAVYLCASSLGGDRVEAFFGQGTRLTVV.

J is TRBJ1-6 and V is TRBV11-2; 8 bases match TRBD1. The length of the CDR3 is 17 residues. V lost 3 bases and J lost 4; bases outside the gene matches: 8. Per germline, CDR1 SGHAT and CDR2 FQNNGV. CDR3: CASSFGQGAQYNSPLHF. The CDR3 nucleotides are TGTGCCAGCAGCTTCGGGCAGGGGGCGCAATATAATTCACCCCTCCACTTT.

This clone was counted a few times. The chain recombines TRBV6-5 with TRBJ1-2; maybe TRBD1 (6 bases). CDR1 is MNHEY, CDR2 SVGAGI, per germline. The V end was cut by 9 bases, the J end by 8 bases, with 16 bases between. There are 12 residues in the CDR3. The CDR3 DNA is TGTGCCAGTTCGGGGGGCCCTAAGGGCTACACCTTC. Translation gives CASSGGPKGYTF.

The rearrangement uses TRBV19 and TRBJ2-2; perhaps TRBD2 as D (5 bases). Germline V gene lookup returns CDR1 LNHDA and CDR2 SQIVND (reference sequence). V was cut by 10 bases and J by 5 bases, with 14 bases left in between. The CDR3 loop spans 13 amino acids. The CDR3 nucleotides are TGTGCCACTAATTCGGGGTGGACCGGGGAGCTGTTTTTT. Translated: CATNSGWTGELFF. Looking up the rest from reference TRBV19 and TRBJ2-2 gives the full variable domain: DGGITQSPKYLFRKEGQNVTLSCEQNLNHDAMYWYRQDPGQGLRLIYYSQIVNDFQKGDIAEGYSVSREKKESFPLTVTSAQKNPTAFYLCATNSGWTGELFFGEGSRLTVL.

The genes are TRBV7-2 and TRBJ1-5; 8 nucleotides align to TRBD1. The CDR3 consists of 15 residues. Trimming removed 3 bases from V and 7 bases from J; junction bases left unmatched: 8. CDR1 SGHTA and CDR2 FQGNSA come from the germline V gene. The CDR3 spells CASSFEQGGGQPQHF. The CDR3 coding sequence is TGTGCCAGCAGCTTTGAACAGGGGGGAGGGCAGCCCCAGCATTTT.

The table lists this clone with many counts. The sample has other DNA sequences that encode this CDR3 too. The chain recombines TRBV5-1 with TRBJ2-7; possible D gene TRBD2, 6 bases. Per germline, CDR1 SGHRS and CDR2 YFSETQ. The CDR3 totals 15 residues. The V gene lost 3 bases and the J gene lost 2 bases, with 15 bases spanning the gap. In DNA form, the CDR3 reads TGCGCCAGCAGCTGGGAGGTCCGGACGACCTACGAGCAGTACTTC. Encoded protein: CASSWEVRTTYEQYF. The full variable domain, its missing parts supplied by reference TRBV5-1 and TRBJ2-7, is KAGVTQTPRYLIKTRGQQVTLSCSPISGHRSVSWYQQTPGQGLQFLFEYFSETQRNKGNFPGRFSGRQFSNSRSEMNVSTLELGDSALYLCASSWEVRTTYEQYFGPGTRLTVT.

This clone was seen a single time. This chain links TRBV7-2 with TRBJ2-7, with 7 nucleotides matching TRBD1. The CDR3 is 14 amino acids. V shed 1 base and J 5 bases; nucleotides not matched to a gene: 5. In germline, CDR1 is SGHTA, CDR2 FQGNSA. CDR3 residues: CASSLVKGANEQYF. The CDR3 DNA reads TGTGCCAGCAGCTTAGTTAAGGGGGCCAACGAGCAGTACTTC.

This chain uses TRBV5-4 with TRBJ2-7; TRBD1 matches at 7 bases. From germline, CDR1 is SGHNT and CDR2 YYREEE (reference sequence). After removal of 1 base from V and 5 bases from J, the junction contained 6 bases not matched to a gene. This CDR3 comprises 14 residues. CDR3: CASSLNAGGDEQYF. The CDR3, as DNA: TGTGCCAGCAGCTTGAACGCAGGGGGAGACGAGCAGTACTTC.

The chain has TRBV15 and TRBJ2-3; tentatively, D is TRBD2 (6 bases). In germline, CDR1 is LNHNV, CDR2 YYDKDF (reference sequence). V lost 2 bases and J 2 bases, leaving 14 bases between the germline ends. This CDR3 has 16 amino acids. The CDR3 loop reads CATSRRAGGHTDTQYF. CDR3 coding DNA: TGTGCCACCAGCAGAAGAGCGGGCGGCCACACAGATACGCAGTATTTT.

CDR3 nucleotides: TGTGCCAGCAAGGGCGGGGGCACTGAAGCTTTCTTT. This gives the protein CASKGGGTEAFF. The chain has TRBV2 and TRBJ1-1, with D tentatively TRBD1 (5 bases). V was pared by 7 bases and J by 4 bases, with 10 bases between. Germline V gene sequence: CDR1 SNHLY, CDR2 FYNNEI. This CDR3 is 12 amino acids long.

The chain recombines TRBV5-6 with TRBJ1-3; tentative D call: TRBD1 (5 bases). CDR3 length equals 15 residues. Per the germline V gene, CDR1 is SGHDT and CDR2 is YYEEEE. The V and J ends lost 6 bases and 0 bases respectively, with 13 bases between them. CDR3 DNA: TGTGCCAGCACAAAGGGGCGGCTCTCTGGAAACACCATATATTTT. It encodes CASTKGRLSGNTIYF.

The count of this clone is one. CDR3 region: CASSVGLYSGANVLTF. The CDR3 DNA reads as TGTGCCAGCAGCGTTGGGCTTTACTCTGGGGCCAACGTCCTGACTTTC. This chain connects TRBV7-9 to TRBJ2-6; D uncertain. Between the trimmed V and J ends, which lost 5 bases and 0 bases, there was a span of 11 bases. The CDR3 loop spans 16 amino acids. The germline V gene has CDR1 SEHNR and CDR2 FQNEAQ (reference sequence).